This entry is about one TCR beta chain. Its antigen is unidentified. The sample belongs to a study of PD-1 blockade in classical Hodgkin lymphoma. Whole-study context: Nivolumab dosing for patients was 3 mg/kg, administered intravenously every 2 weeks.

The germline gives CDR1 KGHSH, CDR2 LQKENI. Between the trimmed V and J ends, which lost 0 bases and 3 bases, there was a span of 15 bases. This CDR3 contains 16 residues. Profiled with immunoSEQ multiplex PCR; TCRdb holds only in-frame clones, not every one. The sample includes 40,000 or so clones, around 80% of them seen just once. Regarding the study as a whole: Patients excluded were those beginning nivolumab under 1 year after ASCT. Complete responders' diversity at baseline resembled that of newly diagnosed patients. Relative to healthy donors, newly diagnosed patients reportedly had lower baseline TCR diversity, which was reported as lower still in relapsed/refractory patients.

Every one of the patients relapsed after autologous stem cell transplantation (brentuximab vedotin exposure was variable). The material was peripheral blood mononuclear cells (PBMCs), obtained at baseline. The origin of this receptor is a human donor with classical Hodgkin lymphoma. V and J are TRBV18 and TRBJ2-7; no definite D call. Written as DNA, the CDR3 is TGTGCCAGCTCACCACCCCGCTCCGGGTCTGTCTACGAGCAGTACTTC. Protein sequence: CASSPPRSGSVYEQYF.